This T cell receptor (beta chain) appears in the sequencing data of a study of cytomegalovirus exposure and HLA in healthy donors. About this clone: Its antigen is not identified.

Trimming took off 0 bases at V and 5 bases at J, with 20 bases between the two ends. The V gene's germline CDR1 is SGHDT and CDR2 YYEEEE. The CDR3 is made up of 17 amino acids. General study results and limits: Listed as cytomegalovirus-associated were over 150 TCR beta chains. It was confirmed in vitro that a few of the CMV-associated chains were specific for CMV antigens. Relative to the roughly 700-donor mean, N-insertions were reportedly fewer in an Asian-associated ancestry cluster in a later analysis.

A multiplex PCR was run with 60 Vbeta primers and 13 Jbeta primers. Profiling relied on immunoSEQ multiplex PCR, and the TCRdb table lists in-frame clones only, not all of them. The sample totals 150,000 or so clones. V and J are TRBV5-6 and TRBJ2-5; possibly TRBD2 for D (6 bases). Material for sequencing was PBMCs. The clonotype was recovered from a woman between 45 and 65 years old in good health and CMV-seronegative. CDR3 sequence: CASSLAKTRRAEETQYF. CDR3 DNA sequence: TGTGCCAGCAGCTTGGCCAAAACGAGGAGGGCGGAGGAGACCCAGTACTTC.